This TCR beta chain comes out of a study of blood T cell repertoires in COVID-19 (dated by TCRdb to the early 2020s). A note on the overall study: Samples from collaborators originated in the United States, Italy and Spain and spanned both the acute and convalescent phases of COVID-19. The material from the prospective study consisted of cDNA or gDNA derived from T cells, B-cell-depleted T cells, or PBMCs. The dataset comprised deeply sampled blood TCRbeta repertoires from subjects exposed to, actively infected with, or recovered from COVID-19. The repertoires were released in a freely available public database meant as a resource for research on the immune response to SARS-CoV-2. The samples were drawn from two sources: the first 160 participants of the ongoing ImmuneRACE study, and some 1,300 subjects contributed by 6 global collaborators. A de-identified subject ID, COVID-19 status, age in years and sex were almost always included in the sample metadata. Where HLA class I and class II types were available, the types were taken from metadata supplied by the sample provider, not from assay-based typing. On the study overall, not on this receptor specifically: Clinical and demographic metadata were provided uncurated, with the amount varying by source and participant.

Looking up the germline V gene (reference sequence) yields CDR1 LNHDA and CDR2 SQIVND. The V end loses 8 bases and the J end loses 3 bases, and a stretch of 17 bases separates them. Reading from cysteine to phenylalanine, the CDR3 counts 15 amino acids. Just the 45-base CDR3 DNA is kept, in frame starting at base 1. Details on this clone: Its antigen remains undetermined. Base qualities are not provided; no much larger clone lies one nucleotide away.

The immunoSEQ Assay, a bias-controlled multiplex PCR, was used to amplify TCRbeta CDR3 regions from genomic DNA. The study's own analysis went as follows. Within the assay, amplification of reference gene primers was used to estimate how many nucleated cells each sample contained. Sequence reads were collapsed and filtered to measure the absolute abundance of every unique TCRbeta CDR3 rearrangement. For each sample, productive Simpson clonality was calculated as the square root of Simpson's diversity index over productive rearrangements. TCRdb's version of the immuneACCESS table is confined to in-frame rearrangements and falls short of the full clone set. An unresolved V gene accounts for under half of the shortfall where checked; the remainder is of unknown origin. That table supplies the V and J calls and clone size; D and trimming were determined from the DNA. The sample table holds 130,000 or so clones, of which roughly 90% were seen once. The ten largest clones capture more than 2% of the sample.

Collaborating institutions collected whole blood in K2EDTA tubes following their own protocols. Collaborator samples were shipped for TCRbeta analysis as frozen whole blood, isolated PBMCs, or DNA extracted from either sample type. Material: peripheral blood. The rearrangement combines TRBV19 with TRBJ2-1; a tentative D call is TRBD2 (6 bases match). This TCR derives from a man between 65 and 80 years old with active COVID-19. The sequenced DNA: TGTGCCAGTCGACTGGGGGGAGGAATCTACAATGAGCAGTTCTTC. Translated, this is CASRLGGGIYNEQFF.